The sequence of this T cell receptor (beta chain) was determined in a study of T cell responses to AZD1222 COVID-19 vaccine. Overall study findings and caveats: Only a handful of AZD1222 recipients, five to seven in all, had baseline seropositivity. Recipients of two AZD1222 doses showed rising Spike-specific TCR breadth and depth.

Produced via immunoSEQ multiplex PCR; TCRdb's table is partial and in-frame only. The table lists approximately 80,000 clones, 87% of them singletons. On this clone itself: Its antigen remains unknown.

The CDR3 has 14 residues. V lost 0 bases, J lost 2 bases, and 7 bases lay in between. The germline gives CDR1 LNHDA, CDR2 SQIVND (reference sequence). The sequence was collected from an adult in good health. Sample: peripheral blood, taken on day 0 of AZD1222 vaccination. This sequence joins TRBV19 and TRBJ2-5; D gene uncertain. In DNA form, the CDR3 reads TGTGCCAGTAGTATAGACGGCCTTCAAGAGACCCAGTACTTC. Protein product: CASSIDGLQETQYF.